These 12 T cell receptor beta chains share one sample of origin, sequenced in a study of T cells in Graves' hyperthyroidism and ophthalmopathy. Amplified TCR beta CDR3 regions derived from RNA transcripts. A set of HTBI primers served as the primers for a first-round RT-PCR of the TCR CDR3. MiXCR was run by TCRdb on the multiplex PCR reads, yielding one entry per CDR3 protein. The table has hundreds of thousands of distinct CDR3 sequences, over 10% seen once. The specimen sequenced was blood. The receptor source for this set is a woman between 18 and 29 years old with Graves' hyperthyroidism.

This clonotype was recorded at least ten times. The CDR3: CASSFMDGGEGYTF. The CDR3 nucleotides read TGTGCCAGCAGCTTCATGGACGGAGGTGAGGGCTACACCTTC. The chain is built from TRBV7-9 and TRBJ1-2; D unclear. Trimming cost V 3 bases and J 8 bases, with 16 bases left between them. Germline loops: CDR1 SEHNR, CDR2 FQNEAQ (reference sequence). This CDR3 has 14 amino acids. Together with reference TRBV7-9 and TRBJ1-2, the CDR3 gives the full variable domain: DTGVSQNPRHKITKRGQNVTFRCDPISEHNRLYWYRQTLGQGPEFLTYFQNEAQLEKSRLLSDRFSAERPKGSFSTLEIQRTEQGDSAMYLCASSFMDGGEGYTFGSGTRLTVV.

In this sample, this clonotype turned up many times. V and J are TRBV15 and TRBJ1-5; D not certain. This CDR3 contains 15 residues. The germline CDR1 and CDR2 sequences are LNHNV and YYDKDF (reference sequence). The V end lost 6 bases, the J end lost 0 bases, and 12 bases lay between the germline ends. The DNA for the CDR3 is TGTGCCACCAGTGTCTTGTGGGGTAGCAATCAGCCCCAGCATTTT. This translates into CATSVLWGSNQPQHF.

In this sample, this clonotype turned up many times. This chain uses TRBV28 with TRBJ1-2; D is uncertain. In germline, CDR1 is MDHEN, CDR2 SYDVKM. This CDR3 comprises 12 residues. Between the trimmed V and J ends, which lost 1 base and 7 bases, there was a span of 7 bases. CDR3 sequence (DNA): TGTGCCAGCAGTTTATCAAGGGCTGGCTACACCTTC. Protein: CASSLSRAGYTF.

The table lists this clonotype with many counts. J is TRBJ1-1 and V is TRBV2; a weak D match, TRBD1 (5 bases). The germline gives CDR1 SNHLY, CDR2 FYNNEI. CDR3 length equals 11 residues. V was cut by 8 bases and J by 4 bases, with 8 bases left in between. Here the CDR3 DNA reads TGTGCCAGCCAGGGCGTCACTGAAGCTTTCTTT. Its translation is CASQGVTEAFF.

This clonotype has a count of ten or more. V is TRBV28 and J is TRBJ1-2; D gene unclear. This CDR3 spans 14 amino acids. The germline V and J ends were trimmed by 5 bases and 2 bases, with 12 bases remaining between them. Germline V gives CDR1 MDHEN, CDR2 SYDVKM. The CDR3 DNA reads TGTGCCAGCAGTAGCATCCCAGGCAACTATGGCTACACCTTC. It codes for CASSSIPGNYGYTF.

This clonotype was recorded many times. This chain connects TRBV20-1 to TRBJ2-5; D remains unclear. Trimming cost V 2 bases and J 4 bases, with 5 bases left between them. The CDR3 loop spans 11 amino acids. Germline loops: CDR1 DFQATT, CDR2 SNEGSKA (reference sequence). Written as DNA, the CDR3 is TGCAGTGCTAGAAAAGGAGAGACCCAGTACTTC. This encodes CSARKGETQYF.

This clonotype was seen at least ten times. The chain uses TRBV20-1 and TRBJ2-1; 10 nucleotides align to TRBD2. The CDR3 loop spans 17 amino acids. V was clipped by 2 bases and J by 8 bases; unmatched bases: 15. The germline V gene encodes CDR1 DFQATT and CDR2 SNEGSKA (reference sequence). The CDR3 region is CSARYVLAGVSVYEQFF. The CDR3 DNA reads TGCAGTGCTAGATACGTCCTAGCGGGAGTATCTGTCTATGAGCAGTTCTTC.

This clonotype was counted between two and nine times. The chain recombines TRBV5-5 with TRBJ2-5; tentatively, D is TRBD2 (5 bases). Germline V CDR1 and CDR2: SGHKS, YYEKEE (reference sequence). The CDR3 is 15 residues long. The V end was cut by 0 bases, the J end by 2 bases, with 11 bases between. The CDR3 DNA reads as TGTGCCAGCAGCTTGGTAAAGGGAGCACAAGAGACCCAGTACTTC. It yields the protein CASSLVKGAQETQYF.

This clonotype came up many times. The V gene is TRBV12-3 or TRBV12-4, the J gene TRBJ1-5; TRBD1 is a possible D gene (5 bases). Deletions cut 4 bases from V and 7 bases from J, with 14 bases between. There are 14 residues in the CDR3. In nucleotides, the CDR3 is TGTGCCAGCAGTTCAACAGGCTACGGACAGCCCCAGCATTTT. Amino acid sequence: CASSSTGYGQPQHF.

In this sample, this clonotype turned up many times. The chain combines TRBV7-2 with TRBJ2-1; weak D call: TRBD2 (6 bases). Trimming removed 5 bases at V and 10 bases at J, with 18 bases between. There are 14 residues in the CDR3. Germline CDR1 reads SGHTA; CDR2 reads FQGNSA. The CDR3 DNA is TGTGCCAGCAGCCTCCCCCAACTAGCTTCCGAGCAGTTCTTC. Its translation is CASSLPQLASEQFF.

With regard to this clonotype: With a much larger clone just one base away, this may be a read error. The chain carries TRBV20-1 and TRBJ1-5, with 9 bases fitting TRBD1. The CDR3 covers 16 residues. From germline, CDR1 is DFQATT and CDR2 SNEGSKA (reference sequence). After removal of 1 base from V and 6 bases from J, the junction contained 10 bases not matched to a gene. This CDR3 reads CSARGKRTGVGQPQHF. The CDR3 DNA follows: TGCAGTGCTAGAGGTAAGCGGACAGGGGTTGGTCAGCCCCAGCATTTT.

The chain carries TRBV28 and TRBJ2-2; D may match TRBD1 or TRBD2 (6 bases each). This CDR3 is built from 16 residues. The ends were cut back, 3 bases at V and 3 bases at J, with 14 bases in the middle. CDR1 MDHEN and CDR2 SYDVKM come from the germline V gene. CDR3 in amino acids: CASSLRGVVDTGELFF. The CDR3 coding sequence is TGTGCCAGCAGTTTGAGGGGGGTCGTGGACACCGGGGAGCTGTTTTTT.